The 12 T cell receptor beta chains reported below all come from one sample, sequenced in a study of beta chain features in type 1 diabetes. The investigators reverse transcribed all of the isolated RNA, so they sequenced expressed TCRB transcripts. Some clones are missing from TCRdb's copy, which holds only in-frame ones; the method was immunoSEQ multiplex PCR. The table lists 620,000 or so clones, about 16% of them singletons, with about 0.097% in the top ten. Source material: naive CD4+ T cells from blood. Receptor source: a man between 18 and 29 years old in good health.

This clone was recorded a few times. The chain combines TRBV2 with TRBJ1-2; 7 nucleotides align to TRBD1. This CDR3 has 13 residues. Trimming removed 10 bases from V and 4 bases from J; junction bases left unmatched: 9. The germline V gene has CDR1 SNHLY and CDR2 FYNNEI. CDR3 in amino acids: CATRGHSGYGYTF. CDR3 nucleotide sequence: TGTGCCACGAGGGGGCATTCGGGCTATGGCTACACCTTC.

The chain links TRBV23-1 to TRBJ1-1; 8 bases align to TRBD1. TRBV23-1 counts as an open reading frame of uncertain function. The junction had 12 bases not matched to a gene; V was cut back by 7 bases and J by 5 bases. The CDR3 sequence is 15 residues long. The CDR3 here is CASNRIEDRVTEAFF. The DNA for the CDR3 is TGCGCCAGCAATCGGATCGAGGACAGGGTGACTGAAGCTTTCTTT.

The chain has TRBV19 and TRBJ2-7; D is possibly TRBD2 (6 bases). The CDR3 spans 15 residues. V lost 3 bases, J lost 6 bases, and 18 bases lay in between. Germline V gene sequence: CDR1 LNHDA, CDR2 SQIVND (reference sequence). DNA for the CDR3: TGTGCCAGTAGTATGAGGACCCGCGGGGTGAGCGAGCAGTACTTC. Protein product: CASSMRTRGVSEQYF.

This clone was seen more than once but under ten times. The chain uses TRBV23-1 and TRBJ2-2, with D uncertain. TRBV23-1 is an ORF for which the function is uncertain. CDR3 length: 13 amino acids. V gave up 2 bases and J gave up 6 bases, with 7 bases separating them. The CDR3 spells CASSQTLAGELFF. CDR3 nucleotides: TGCGCCAGCAGTCAAACTTTGGCCGGGGAGCTGTTTTTT.

This clone turned up a few times. The chain couples TRBV4-2 to TRBJ2-5, with D unresolved. Trimming cost V 3 bases and J 5 bases, with 10 bases left between them. CDR1 and CDR2 from the germline V gene are LGHNA and YNFKEQ. The CDR3 is 13 amino acids. The CDR3 protein is CASSQASRETQYF. The CDR3, as DNA: TGTGCCAGCAGCCAGGCGTCCCGGGAGACCCAGTACTTC.

The chain carries TRBV19 and TRBJ2-2; 11 bases align to TRBD2. J lost 2 bases, V lost 6 bases, and 5 bases had no gene match. This CDR3 region has 16 residues. Per germline, CDR1 LNHDA and CDR2 SQIVND (reference sequence). CDR3 bases: TGTGCCAGTAGCCTGGGGACTAGCGGCAACACCGGGGAGCTGTTTTTT. Its protein is CASSLGTSGNTGELFF.

The rearrangement uses TRBV27 and TRBJ2-5; D ambiguous. V was shortened by 8 bases and J by 1 base, with 8 bases between the two germline ends. The CDR3 contains 12 residues. Germline V gene data show CDR1 as MNHEY and CDR2 as SMNVEV (reference sequence). The CDR3 protein is CASPPGQETQYF. In nucleotides, the CDR3 is TGTGCCAGCCCCCCTGGCCAAGAGACCCAGTACTTC.

This clone has a handful of counts. V gene TRBV4-3 combines with J gene TRBJ2-3, with TRBD1 matching 9 bases. After removal of 4 bases from V and 4 bases from J, the junction contained 9 bases not matched to a gene. The CDR3 length is 16 residues. Looked up from germline, CDR1 is LGHNA and CDR2 is YSLEER. Here the CDR3 reads CASSRGGQGWADTQYF. CDR3 in DNA: TGCGCCAGCAGCCGCGGGGGACAGGGTTGGGCAGATACGCAGTATTTT.

This clone was detected a few times. V and J are TRBV18 and TRBJ2-7, with D perhaps TRBD1 (5 bases). The CDR3 sequence is 11 residues long. V lost 6 bases and J lost 5, with 8 bases in between. The V gene's germline CDR1 is KGHSH and CDR2 LQKENI. The CDR3 DNA is TGTGCCAGCTCCGACAGAAACGAGCAGTACTTC. Its translation is CASSDRNEQYF.

This rearrangement joins TRBV4-2 to TRBJ2-7; either TRBD1 or TRBD2 may supply D (6 bases each). Germline loops: CDR1 LGHNA, CDR2 YNFKEQ. This CDR3 is built from 15 residues. V was trimmed by 0 bases and J by 9 bases, leaving 18 bases between them. CDR3 residues: CASSQDSGRGGRQYF. CDR3 coding DNA: TGTGCCAGCAGCCAAGATAGCGGCAGGGGTGGACGGCAGTACTTC.

The chain has TRBV4-2 and TRBJ2-1; D is possibly TRBD1 (5 bases). Per germline, CDR1 LGHNA and CDR2 YNFKEQ. Trimming took 1 base from V and 0 from J, leaving 10 bases between them. The length of the CDR3 is 16 residues. The CDR3 loop is CASSQVVGRSYNEQFF. The DNA of the CDR3 is TGTGCCAGCAGCCAAGTTGTGGGGCGCTCCTACAATGAGCAGTTCTTC.

The chain links TRBV19 to TRBJ2-7; 7 nucleotides agree with TRBD1. V shed 3 bases and J 1 base; nucleotides not matched to a gene: 9. Germline CDR1 LNHDA, CDR2 SQIVND (reference sequence). The CDR3 is 16 amino acids. CDR3 sequence (DNA): TGTGCCAGTAGTATGGGATCCGGGACAGCGTCCTACGAGCAGTACTTC. It translates to CASSMGSGTASYEQYF.